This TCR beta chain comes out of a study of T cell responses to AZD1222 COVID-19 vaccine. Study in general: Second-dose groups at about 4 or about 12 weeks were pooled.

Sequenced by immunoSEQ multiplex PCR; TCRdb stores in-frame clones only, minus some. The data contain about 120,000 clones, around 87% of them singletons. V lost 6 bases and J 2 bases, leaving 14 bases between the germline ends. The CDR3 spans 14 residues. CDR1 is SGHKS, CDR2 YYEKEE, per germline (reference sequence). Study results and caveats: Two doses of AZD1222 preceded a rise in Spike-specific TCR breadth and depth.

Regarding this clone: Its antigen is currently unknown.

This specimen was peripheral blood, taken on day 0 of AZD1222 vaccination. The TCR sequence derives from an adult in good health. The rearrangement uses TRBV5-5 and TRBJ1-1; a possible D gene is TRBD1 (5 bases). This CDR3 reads CASTWDSQNTEAFF. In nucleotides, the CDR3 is TGTGCCAGCACTTGGGACTCACAAAACACTGAAGCTTTCTTT.